Below are 10 T cell receptor beta chains sequenced from a single sample in a study of cytomegalovirus exposure and HLA in healthy donors (dated by TCRdb to about 2017). Receptors were amplified or captured by the immunoSEQ multiplex PCR assay. A mixture of 60 forward primers for TCR Vbeta segments and 13 reverse primers for TCR Jbeta segments was used in the multiplex PCR. Here the immuneACCESS table is served through TCRdb, limited to in-frame sequences with V and J called. Missing clones are a known gap in these copies; in checked studies unresolved V genes cover under half, and the rest lacks a known reason. In all, the sample holds 150,000 to 200,000 clones, and 60% to 85% of those were seen once. In total, the top ten clones hold approximately 3.1% of the sample. Sequenced material: PBMCs. These receptors came from a woman aged 40-49 years in good health and CMV-seronegative.

This sequence joins TRBV6-1 and TRBJ2-1, with D perhaps TRBD1 (6 bases). This CDR3 is built from 15 residues. V shed 6 bases and J shed 10 bases, with 22 bases lying between them. CDR1 and CDR2 (germline): MNHNS, SASEGT. The CDR3 protein is CASRGAAYFRGEQFF. The CDR3 nucleotides read TGTGCCAGCAGGGGCGCGGCGTACTTTAGGGGGGAGCAGTTCTTC.

The V and J genes are TRBV27 and TRBJ2-7; maybe TRBD2 (6 bases). The CDR3 extends over 14 amino acids. V lost 3 bases and J 0 bases, leaving 9 bases between the germline ends. Germline CDR1 and CDR2: MNHEY and SMNVEV (reference sequence). DNA for the CDR3: TGTGCCAGCAGTTTGACGGGGGTCTCCTACGAGCAGTACTTC. It encodes CASSLTGVSYEQYF.

This clone has a handful of counts. The chain recombines TRBV7-2 with TRBJ1-1; 7 bases fit TRBD1. This CDR3 has 13 amino acids. J was trimmed by 7 bases and V by 6 bases; bases with no gene match: 8. Germline-derived CDR1 and CDR2 are SGHTA and FQGNSA. The CDR3 nucleotides are TGTGCCAGCAGTCGTCGACAGGGCAGTGAAGCTTTCTTT. Translating gives CASSRRQGSEAFF.

This clone showed up just a few times. The rearrangement uses TRBV2 and TRBJ2-7, with a weak D call TRBD1 (6 bases). The CDR3 has 14 residues. CDR1 and CDR2 (germline): SNHLY, FYNNEI. Trimming removed 1 base from V and 4 bases from J, with 11 bases in between. The DNA for the CDR3 is TGTGCCAGCAGTGAAGGAGCAGGGGTATACGAGCAGTACTTC. As protein: CASSEGAGVYEQYF.

The J gene is TRBJ2-7, the V gene TRBV4-2; 7 bases match TRBD2. V trimming: 1 base; J trimming: 6 bases; junction bases outside the gene matches: 15. This CDR3 comprises 17 residues. The germline CDR1 and CDR2 sequences are LGHNA and YNFKEQ. CDR3 in DNA: TGTGCCAGCAGCCAAGTGGGGACTTGGCGGGGGACGGGCGAGCAGTACTTC. Protein product: CASSQVGTWRGTGEQYF.

Worth noting for this clone: Other nucleotide sequences in the sample specify the same CDR3. The CDR3 region has the DNA TGTGCCAGCAGTGAACAAGGACAGGGATACGAGCAGTACTTC. Amino acids: CASSEQGQGYEQYF. The chain joins TRBV2 to TRBJ2-7, with 8 bases identical to TRBD1. V was pared by 2 bases and J by 4 bases, with 4 bases of the junction left unmatched. There are 14 residues in the CDR3. Germline-derived CDR1 and CDR2 are SNHLY and FYNNEI. Combining the CDR3 with reference TRBV2 and TRBJ2-7 gives the whole variable domain EPEVTQTPSHQVTQMGQEVILRCVPISNHLYFYWYRQILGQKVEFLVSFYNNEISEKSEIFDDQFSVERPDGSNFTLKIRSTKLEDSAMYFCASSEQGQGYEQYFGPGTRLTVT.

The V call is TRBV7-2, the J call TRBJ1-2, with a possible D match to TRBD1 (6 bases). V was cut by 4 bases and J by 1 base, with 16 bases left in between. The germline gives CDR1 SGHTA, CDR2 FQGNSA. The CDR3 is 16 residues long. CDR3 coding DNA: TGTGCCAGCAGCTCCGTTGCAGGGGTTCTTAACTATGGCTACACCTTC. It specifies CASSSVAGVLNYGYTF.

The chain has TRBV9 and TRBJ1-6; D remains unclear. Germline loops: CDR1 SGDLS, CDR2 YYNGEE. Trimming removed 2 bases from V and 7 bases from J, with 4 bases in between. There are 12 residues in the CDR3. The CDR3: CASSVRNSPLHF. The CDR3, as DNA: TGTGCCAGCAGCGTGCGAAATTCACCCCTCCACTTT.

The V call is TRBV27, the J call TRBJ2-1; TRBD1 matches at 7 bases. The junction had 7 bases not matched to a gene; V was cut back by 6 bases and J by 2 bases. Germline CDR1 MNHEY, CDR2 SMNVEV (reference sequence). This CDR3 region has 15 residues. The CDR3 DNA is TGTGCCAGCAGCTCAGGACAGGCACCCTACAATGAGCAGTTCTTC. The encoded protein is CASSSGQAPYNEQFF.

This clone was seen more than once but under ten times. The chain joins TRBV18 to TRBJ1-5; no definite D call. Germline V CDR1 and CDR2: KGHSH, LQKENI. Trimming took off 2 bases at V and 3 bases at J, with 8 bases between the two ends. The CDR3 consists of 14 residues. CDR3 sequence (DNA): TGTGCCAGCTCACCAAATCACTCCAATCAGCCCCAGCATTTT. Translation gives CASSPNHSNQPQHF.